A selection of T cell receptor beta chains follows, all from one sample in a study of response to subunit inactivated influenza vaccine. TCRdb re-called the RT-PCR reads through MiXCR, storing one row per CDR3 protein. The table records roughly 290,000 distinct CDR3 sequences, 21% of them present only once. This sample comprised PBMCs from blood, obtained approximately 22 months after vaccination. These receptors came from a man between 50 and 69 years old who received an inactivated influenza vaccine. Both conserved end residues are part of each CDR3. The order of the fields is V gene, D gene, J gene, clone size, CDR3 protein, CDR3 DNA. The D gene is left open where the match is weak. Where a row states a size, it is once, few, many or the class of an expanded clone; other rows omit it.

TRBV3-1	-	TRBJ1-6	-	CASRESRGAYNSPLHF	TGTGCCAGCAGGGAATCGCGGGGGGCCTATAATTCACCCCTCCACTTT
TRBV7-9	-	TRBJ2-1	few	CASSLAGGNANEQFF	TGTGCCAGCAGCTTAGCGGGAGGAAACGCCAATGAGCAGTTCTTC
TRBV5-4	TRBD1	TRBJ2-5	-	CASSLGVRDRLAAQYF	TGTGCCAGCAGCTTGGGGGTTAGGGACAGGCTCGCGGCCCAGTACTTC
TRBV3-1	-	TRBJ2-1	once	CASSQDRWSEQFF	TGTGCCAGCAGCCAAGATAGGTGGAGTGAGCAGTTCTTC
TRBV30	TRBD1	TRBJ1-1	many	CAWSPDRGREAFF	TGTGCCTGGAGCCCGGACAGGGGGAGGGAAGCTTTCTTT
TRBV12-3/TRBV12-4	-	TRBJ1-4	few	CASSLAGGGLFF	TGTGCCAGCAGTTTAGCGGGGGGGGGACTGTTTTTT
TRBV7-9	-	TRBJ2-5	-	CASSFQASGQETQYF	TGTGCCAGCAGCTTCCAGGCCTCAGGCCAAGAGACCCAGTACTTC
TRBV9	-	TRBJ2-7	-	CASSPRPVSYEQYF	TGTGCCAGCAGCCCCAGACCTGTTTCCTACGAGCAGTACTTC
TRBV11-2	TRBD1	TRBJ1-4	few	CASSLLGQGRGAIEKLFF	TGTGCCAGCAGCTTACTAGGACAGGGACGTGGGGCGATTGAAAAACTGTTTTTT
TRBV5-5	-	TRBJ2-1	-	CASSLETGTHNEQFF	TGTGCCAGCAGCCTCGAGACAGGAACGCACAATGAGCAGTTCTTC
TRBV12-3/TRBV12-4	TRBD2	TRBJ2-7	-	CASKTGTSGFYEQYF	TGTGCCAGCAAAACCGGGACTAGCGGGTTCTACGAGCAGTACTTC
TRBV25-1	-	TRBJ1-2	many	CASSDNGVNYGYTF	TGTGCCAGCAGTGACAACGGGGTCAACTATGGCTACACCTTC
TRBV5-1	-	TRBJ2-3	-	CASSLAMGYLTDTQYF	TGCGCCAGCAGCTTGGCCATGGGGTACCTCACAGATACGCAGTATTTT
TRBV27	-	TRBJ2-5	-	CASSLSAPSVTETQYF	TGTGCCAGCAGTTTATCGGCTCCTTCAGTGACGGAGACCCAGTACTTC
TRBV5-1	TRBD1	TRBJ1-2	-	CASSSVDREPYTF	TGCGCCAGCAGCTCTGTGGACAGGGAGCCCTACACCTTC
TRBV6-1	TRBD2	TRBJ2-3	-	CASSGGGPLSTDTQYF	TGTGCCAGCAGCGGCGGGGGACCTCTCAGCACAGATACGCAGTATTTT
TRBV24-1	-	TRBJ2-1	-	CATSVDYNEQFF	TGTGCCACCAGTGTGGACTACAATGAGCAGTTCTTC
TRBV6-2/TRBV6-3	-	TRBJ1-2	few	CASTPSGTGYGYTF	TGTGCCAGCACTCCATCCGGGACTGGATATGGCTACACCTTC
TRBV6-1	-	TRBJ1-1	few	CASNNREGRTEAFF	TGTGCCAGCAACAACAGGGAGGGGAGGACTGAAGCTTTCTTT
TRBV29-1	-	TRBJ2-7	-	CSVVFSYEQYF	TGCAGCGTGGTGTTCTCCTACGAGCAGTACTTC
TRBV20-1	TRBD2	TRBJ2-1	-	CSARGLERGFDEQFF	TGCAGTGCTAGAGGGTTAGAGCGGGGGTTCGATGAGCAGTTCTTC
TRBV20-1	-	TRBJ2-5	few	CSARDNPKETQYF	TGCAGTGCTAGAGATAACCCCAAAGAGACCCAGTACTTC
TRBV15	-	TRBJ2-5	-	CATSRGRARETQYF	TGTGCCACCAGCAGAGGCAGGGCCCGAGAGACCCAGTACTTC
TRBV10-3	TRBD2	TRBJ2-3	-	CAISESWLAGTHSTDTQYF	TGTGCCATCAGTGAAAGTTGGCTAGCGGGAACCCATAGCACAGATACGCAGTATTTT
TRBV6-5	-	TRBJ1-1	few	CASSYLPTGMNTEAFF	TGTGCCAGCAGCTACCTGCCGACAGGAATGAACACTGAAGCTTTCTTT
TRBV30	-	TRBJ1-6	few	CAWSKQGVGSPLHF	TGTGCCTGGAGTAAACAAGGGGTTGGTTCACCCCTCCACTTT
TRBV4-1	-	TRBJ2-4	few	CASSQPGQRVIKNIQYF	TGCGCCAGCAGCCAGCCCGGACAGAGAGTGATCAAAAACATTCAGTACTTC
TRBV24-1	-	TRBJ2-1	-	CATSDPGGRYNEQFF	TGTGCCACCAGTGATCCGGGGGGCAGGTACAATGAGCAGTTCTTC
TRBV7-9	-	TRBJ2-3	-	CASTLGTDTQYF	TGTGCCAGCACCCTAGGCACAGATACGCAGTATTTT
TRBV7-2	-	TRBJ1-5	-	CASSPWTALAEPQHF	TGTGCCAGCAGCCCGTGGACAGCCCTCGCCGAGCCCCAGCATTTT
TRBV21-1	-	TRBJ2-7	few	CASSKGPPRRTYEQYF	TGTGCCAGCAGCAAGGGCCCTCCCCGCAGAACCTACGAGCAGTACTTC
TRBV7-9	-	TRBJ1-3	-	CASSATSSGNTIYF	TGTGCCAGCAGCGCCACAAGCTCTGGAAACACCATATATTTT
TRBV7-9	TRBD1	TRBJ1-6	-	CASSLYGTGESPLHF	TGTGCCAGCAGCCTATACGGGACAGGAGAGTCACCCCTCCACTTT
TRBV12-5	-	TRBJ2-6	-	CASGSCLWDPDSGANVLTF	TGTGCTAGTGGTTCGTGCCTCTGGGATCCTGACTCTGGGGCCAACGTCCTGACTTTC
TRBV7-2	-	TRBJ2-5	-	CASSLGSGLETQYF	TGTGCCAGCAGCTTAGGGTCAGGTTTAGAGACCCAGTACTTC
TRBV21-1	-	TRBJ2-2	-	CASSKVLAGVIPNTGELFF	TGTGCCAGCAGCAAAGTACTAGCGGGAGTAATCCCCAACACCGGGGAGCTGTTTTTT
TRBV20-1	TRBD1	TRBJ1-2	-	CSASGTGGVFGYTF	TGCAGTGCTAGCGGAACAGGGGGCGTATTTGGCTACACCTTC
TRBV5-1	-	TRBJ2-3	few	CASSSSQGTDTQYF	TGCGCCAGCAGCTCTAGTCAGGGCACAGATACGCAGTATTTT
TRBV12-3/TRBV12-4	-	TRBJ1-1	few	CASSTHVTEAFF	TGTGCCAGCAGCACCCACGTCACTGAAGCTTTCTTT
TRBV20-1	-	TRBJ1-1	many	CSARLQGTEAFF	TGCAGTGCTCGACTACAGGGTACTGAAGCTTTCTTT
TRBV19	TRBD1	TRBJ2-5	few	CASSIGAGGEETQYF	TGTGCCAGTAGTATTGGGGCAGGGGGCGAAGAGACCCAGTACTTC
TRBV5-6	-	TRBJ1-1	many	CASSQDMNTEAFF	TGTGCCAGCAGTCAAGACATGAACACTGAAGCTTTCTTT
TRBV30	TRBD1	TRBJ1-6	many	CASDREDSPLHF	TGTGCCTCCGACAGGGAGGATTCACCCCTCCACTTT
TRBV11-3	TRBD2	TRBJ2-1	-	CASSAGLAGWNEQFF	TGTGCCAGCAGCGCCGGCCTAGCGGGGTGGAATGAGCAGTTCTTC
TRBV20-1	TRBD1	TRBJ1-2	-	CSARVGLGQLTNYGYTF	TGCAGTGCTAGAGTCGGTTTGGGACAGCTGACTAACTATGGCTACACCTTC
TRBV4-3	TRBD2	TRBJ2-2	-	CASSQEGRLAGANTGELFF	TGCGCCAGCAGCCAAGAAGGCAGGCTAGCGGGGGCGAACACCGGGGAGCTGTTTTTT
TRBV2	-	TRBJ1-4	few	CASSEVGTTNEKLFF	TGTGCCAGCAGTGAGGTGGGGACAACTAATGAAAAACTGTTTTTT
TRBV4-2	TRBD1	TRBJ2-1	once	CASTQGARDEQFF	TGTGCCAGCACCCAGGGGGCGCGGGATGAGCAGTTCTTC
TRBV15	-	TRBJ2-5	-	CATSPAYGRMETQYF	TGTGCCACCAGCCCTGCTTACGGGAGAATGGAGACCCAGTACTTC
TRBV6-1	-	TRBJ1-2	few	CASRRGGLNGYTF	TGTGCCAGCAGGCGAGGGGGTCTTAATGGCTACACCTTC
TRBV28	-	TRBJ2-1	-	CASRGAGVIYEQFF	TGTGCCAGCAGGGGGGCGGGGGTTATTTACGAGCAGTTCTTC
TRBV4-1	TRBD1	TRBJ1-5	-	CASSLHIATGNQPQHF	TGCGCCAGCAGCCTACATATAGCGACAGGGAATCAGCCCCAGCATTTT
TRBV14	TRBD2	TRBJ2-1	-	CASSHPPIGGLAGVWGDEQFF	TGTGCCAGCAGCCACCCCCCGATTGGGGGACTAGCGGGAGTATGGGGGGATGAGCAGTTCTTC
TRBV27	-	TRBJ1-5	many	CASSLTGRSNQPQHF	TGTGCCAGCAGTTTAACGGGACGGAGCAATCAGCCCCAGCATTTT
TRBV7-2	TRBD2	TRBJ2-7	-	CASSEGLAISYEQYF	TGTGCCAGCAGCGAAGGACTAGCTATTTCCTACGAGCAGTACTTC
TRBV30	-	TRBJ1-3	-	CAWSVRGSGNTIYF	TGTGCCTGGAGCGTCAGAGGCTCTGGAAACACCATATATTTT
TRBV12-3/TRBV12-4	TRBD1	TRBJ1-4	few	CASTPGTGGSTNEKLFF	TGTGCCAGCACTCCGGGGACAGGGGGATCAACTAATGAAAAACTGTTTTTT
TRBV12-3/TRBV12-4	TRBD1	TRBJ1-4	-	CASRTHDRDELFF	TGTGCCAGCAGAACCCACGACAGGGACGAACTGTTTTTT
TRBV6-2/TRBV6-3	-	TRBJ1-2	-	CASRNSGEAPKNYGYTF	TGTGCCAGCAGAAACTCAGGGGAGGCCCCTAAAAACTATGGCTACACCTTC
TRBV28	TRBD2	TRBJ2-3	few	CASSFFTPLLEREESTDTQYF	TGTGCCAGCAGTTTCTTTACGCCCCTGCTCGAGCGGGAGGAAAGCACAGATACGCAGTATTTT